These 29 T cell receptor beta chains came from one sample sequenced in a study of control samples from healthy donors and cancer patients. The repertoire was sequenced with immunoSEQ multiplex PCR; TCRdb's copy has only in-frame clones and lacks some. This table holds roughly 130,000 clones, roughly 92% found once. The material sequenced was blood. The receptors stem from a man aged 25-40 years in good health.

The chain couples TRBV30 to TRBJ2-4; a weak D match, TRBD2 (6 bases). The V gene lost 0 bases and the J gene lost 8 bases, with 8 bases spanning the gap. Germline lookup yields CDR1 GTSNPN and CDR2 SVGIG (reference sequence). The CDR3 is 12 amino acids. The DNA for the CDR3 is TGTGCCTGGAGTGTGGAGGGCGACATTCAGTACTTC. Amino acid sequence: CAWSVEGDIQYF.

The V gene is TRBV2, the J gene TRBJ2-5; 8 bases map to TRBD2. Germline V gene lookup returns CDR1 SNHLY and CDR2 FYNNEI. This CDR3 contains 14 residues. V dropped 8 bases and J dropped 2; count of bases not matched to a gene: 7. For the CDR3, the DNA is TGTGCCAGCCATCGGACTAGCAGTCAAGAGACCCAGTACTTC. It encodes CASHRTSSQETQYF.

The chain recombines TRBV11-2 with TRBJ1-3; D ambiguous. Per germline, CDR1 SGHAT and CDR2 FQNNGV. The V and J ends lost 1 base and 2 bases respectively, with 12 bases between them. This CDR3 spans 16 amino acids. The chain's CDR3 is CASSLVPSGAGNTIYF. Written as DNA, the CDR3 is TGTGCCAGCAGCTTAGTACCGTCTGGGGCTGGAAACACCATATATTTT.

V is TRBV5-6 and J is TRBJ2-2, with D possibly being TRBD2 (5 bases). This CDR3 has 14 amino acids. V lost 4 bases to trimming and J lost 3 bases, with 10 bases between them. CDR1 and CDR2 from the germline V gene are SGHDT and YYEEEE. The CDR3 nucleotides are TGTGCCAGCAGCCCCGGGGTTTACACCGGGGAGCTGTTTTTT. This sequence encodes CASSPGVYTGELFF.

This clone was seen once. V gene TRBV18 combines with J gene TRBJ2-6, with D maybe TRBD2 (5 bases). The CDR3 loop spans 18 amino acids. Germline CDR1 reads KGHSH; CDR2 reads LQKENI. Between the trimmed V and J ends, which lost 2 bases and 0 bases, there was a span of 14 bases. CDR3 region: CASSPLLTGLSGANVLTF. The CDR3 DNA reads TGTGCCAGCTCACCATTACTCACCGGACTCTCTGGGGCCAACGTCCTGACTTTC.

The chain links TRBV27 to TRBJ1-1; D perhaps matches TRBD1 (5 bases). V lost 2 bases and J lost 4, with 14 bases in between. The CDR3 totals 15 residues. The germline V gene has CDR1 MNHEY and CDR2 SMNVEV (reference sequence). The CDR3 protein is CASSLGGTRGTEAFF. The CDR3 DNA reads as TGTGCCAGCAGTTTAGGGGGTACGAGGGGCACTGAAGCTTTCTTT.

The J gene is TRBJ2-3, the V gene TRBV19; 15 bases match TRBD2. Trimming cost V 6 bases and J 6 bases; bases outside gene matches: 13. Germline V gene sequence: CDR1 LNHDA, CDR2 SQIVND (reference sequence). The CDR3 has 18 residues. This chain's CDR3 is CASSLWGGLAGGADTQYF. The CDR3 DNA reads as TGTGCCAGTAGCCTATGGGGAGGACTAGCGGGAGGGGCCGATACGCAGTATTTT.

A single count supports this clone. DNA for the CDR3: TGCGCCAGCAGCCCGGCTCCAGGGCAGGAGACCCAGTACTTC. Translation gives CASSPAPGQETQYF. The V call is TRBV5-1, the J call TRBJ2-5; D might be TRBD1 (5 bases). The CDR3 covers 14 residues. CDR1 SGHRS and CDR2 YFSETQ come from the germline V gene. The V end was cut by 4 bases, the J end by 5 bases, with 15 bases between.

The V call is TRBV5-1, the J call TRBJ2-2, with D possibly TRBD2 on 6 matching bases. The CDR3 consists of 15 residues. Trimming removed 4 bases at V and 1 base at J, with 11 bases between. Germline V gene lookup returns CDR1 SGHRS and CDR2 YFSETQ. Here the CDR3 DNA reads TGCGCCAGCAGCAGTGGCGGGAAGAACACCGGGGAGCTGTTTTTT. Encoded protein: CASSSGGKNTGELFF.

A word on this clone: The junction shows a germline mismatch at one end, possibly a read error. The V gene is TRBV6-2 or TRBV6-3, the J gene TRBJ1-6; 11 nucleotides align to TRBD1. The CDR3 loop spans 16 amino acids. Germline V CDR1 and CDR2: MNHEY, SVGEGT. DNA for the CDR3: TGTGCCAGCAGTCACTCAACCGGGACAGGGGGTTCACCCCTCCACTTT. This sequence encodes CASSHSTGTGGSPLHF.

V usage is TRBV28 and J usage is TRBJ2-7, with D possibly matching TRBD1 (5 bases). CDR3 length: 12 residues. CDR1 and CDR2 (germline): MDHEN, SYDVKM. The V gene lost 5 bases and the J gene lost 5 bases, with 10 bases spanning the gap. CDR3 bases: TGTGCCAGCAGTCCAGGGTCCCACGAGCAGTACTTC. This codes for CASSPGSHEQYF.

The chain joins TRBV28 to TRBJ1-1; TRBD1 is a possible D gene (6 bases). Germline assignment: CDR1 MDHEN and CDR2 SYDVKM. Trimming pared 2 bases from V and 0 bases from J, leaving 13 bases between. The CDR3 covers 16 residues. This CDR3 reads CASSLDPGGMNTEAFF. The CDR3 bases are TGTGCCAGCAGTTTAGACCCTGGGGGCATGAACACTGAAGCTTTCTTT.

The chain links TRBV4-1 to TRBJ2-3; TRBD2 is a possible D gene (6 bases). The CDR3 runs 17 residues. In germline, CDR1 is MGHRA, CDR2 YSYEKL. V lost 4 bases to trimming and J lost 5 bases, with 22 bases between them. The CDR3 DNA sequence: TGCGCCAGCAGCCGGGGTGGGGTAGCGGTATTGGGAGATACGCAGTATTTT. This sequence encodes CASSRGGVAVLGDTQYF.

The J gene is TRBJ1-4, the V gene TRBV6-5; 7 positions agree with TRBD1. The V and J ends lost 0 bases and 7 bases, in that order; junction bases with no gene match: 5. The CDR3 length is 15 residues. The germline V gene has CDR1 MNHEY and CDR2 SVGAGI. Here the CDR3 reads CASSYSGGPFEKLFF. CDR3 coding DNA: TGTGCCAGCAGTTACTCAGGGGGCCCGTTTGAAAAACTGTTTTTT.

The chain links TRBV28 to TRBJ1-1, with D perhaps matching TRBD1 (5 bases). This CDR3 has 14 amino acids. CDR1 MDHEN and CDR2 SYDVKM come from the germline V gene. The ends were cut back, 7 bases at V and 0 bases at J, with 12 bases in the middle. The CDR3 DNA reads TGTGCCAGCATGAGGGGAGGTTTGAACACTGAAGCTTTCTTT. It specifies CASMRGGLNTEAFF.

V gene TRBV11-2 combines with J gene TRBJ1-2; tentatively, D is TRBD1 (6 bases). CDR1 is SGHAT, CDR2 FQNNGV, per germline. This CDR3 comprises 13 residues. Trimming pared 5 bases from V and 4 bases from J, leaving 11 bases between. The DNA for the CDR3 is TGTGCCAGCAGCCTTAGGGGGGCCTATGGCTACACCTTC. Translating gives CASSLRGAYGYTF.

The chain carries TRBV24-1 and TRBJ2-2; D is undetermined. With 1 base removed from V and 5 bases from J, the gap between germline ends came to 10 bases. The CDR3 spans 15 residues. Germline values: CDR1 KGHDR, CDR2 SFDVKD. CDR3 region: CATSDFPGSTGELFF. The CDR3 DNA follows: TGTGCCACCAGTGATTTCCCCGGGTCGACCGGGGAGCTGTTTTTT.

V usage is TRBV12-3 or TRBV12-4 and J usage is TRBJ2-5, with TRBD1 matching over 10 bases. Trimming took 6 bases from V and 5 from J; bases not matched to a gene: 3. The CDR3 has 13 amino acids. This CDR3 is CASSDRGPETQYF. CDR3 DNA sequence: TGTGCCAGCAGCGACAGGGGGCCTGAGACCCAGTACTTC.

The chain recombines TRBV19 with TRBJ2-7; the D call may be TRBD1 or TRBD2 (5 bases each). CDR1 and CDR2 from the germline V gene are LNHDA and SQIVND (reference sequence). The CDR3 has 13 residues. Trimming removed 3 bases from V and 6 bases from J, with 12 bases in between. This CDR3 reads CASSISGAGEQYF. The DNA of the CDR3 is TGTGCCAGTAGTATTTCCGGGGCCGGCGAGCAGTACTTC.

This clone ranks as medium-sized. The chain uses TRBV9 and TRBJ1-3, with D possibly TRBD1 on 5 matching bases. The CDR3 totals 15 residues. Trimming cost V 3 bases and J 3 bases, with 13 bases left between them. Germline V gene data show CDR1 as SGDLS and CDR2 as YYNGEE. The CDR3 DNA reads TGTGCCAGCAGCGCCGGGACGGTGGGTGGAAACACCATATATTTT. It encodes CASSAGTVGGNTIYF. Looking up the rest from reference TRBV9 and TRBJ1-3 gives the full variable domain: DSGVTQTPKHLITATGQRVTLRCSPRSGDLSVYWYQQSLDQGLQFLIQYYNGEERAKGNILERFSAQQFPDLHSELNLSSLELGDSALYFCASSAGTVGGNTIYFGEGSWLTVV.

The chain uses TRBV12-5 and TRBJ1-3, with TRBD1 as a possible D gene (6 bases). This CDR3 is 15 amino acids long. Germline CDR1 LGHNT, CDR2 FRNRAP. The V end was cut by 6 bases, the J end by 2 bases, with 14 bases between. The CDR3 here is CASGLARGPGNTIYF. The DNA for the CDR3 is TGTGCTAGTGGCTTAGCCAGGGGCCCTGGAAACACCATATATTTT.

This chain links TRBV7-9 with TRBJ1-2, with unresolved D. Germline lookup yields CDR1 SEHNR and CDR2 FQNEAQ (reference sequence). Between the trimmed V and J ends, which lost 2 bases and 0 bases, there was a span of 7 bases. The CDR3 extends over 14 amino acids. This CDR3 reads CASSLIQTNYGYTF. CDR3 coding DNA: TGTGCCAGCAGCTTAATACAGACTAACTATGGCTACACCTTC.

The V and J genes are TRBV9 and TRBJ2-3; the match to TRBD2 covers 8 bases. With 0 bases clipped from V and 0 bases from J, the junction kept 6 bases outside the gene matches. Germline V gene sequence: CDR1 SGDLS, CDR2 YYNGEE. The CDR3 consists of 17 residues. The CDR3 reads CASSVGLSGGSTDTQYF. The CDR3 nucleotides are TGTGCCAGCAGCGTAGGTTTATCGGGAGGGAGCACAGATACGCAGTATTTT.

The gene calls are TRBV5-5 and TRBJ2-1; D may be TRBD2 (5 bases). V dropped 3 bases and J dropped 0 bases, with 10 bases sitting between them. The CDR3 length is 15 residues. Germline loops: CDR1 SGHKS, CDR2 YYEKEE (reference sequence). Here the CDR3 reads CASSWLAISYNEQFF. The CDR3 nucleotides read TGTGCCAGCAGCTGGCTAGCCATCTCCTACAATGAGCAGTTCTTC. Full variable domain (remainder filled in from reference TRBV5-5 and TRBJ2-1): DAGVTQSPTHLIKTRGQQVTLRCSPISGHKSVSWYQQVLGQGPQFIFQYYEKEERGRGNFPDRFSARQFPNYSSELNVNALLLGDSALYLCASSWLAISYNEQFFGPGTRLTVL.

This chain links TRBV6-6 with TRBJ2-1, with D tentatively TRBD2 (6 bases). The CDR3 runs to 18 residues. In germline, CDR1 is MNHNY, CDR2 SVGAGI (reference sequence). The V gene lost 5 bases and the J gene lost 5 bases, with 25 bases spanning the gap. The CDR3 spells CASSRSGTSGLPHNEQFF. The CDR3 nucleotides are TGTGCCAGCAGTCGATCCGGAACCTCGGGACTGCCGCACAATGAGCAGTTCTTC.

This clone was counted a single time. The CDR3 reads CASSSGSTGESEAFF. DNA of the CDR3: TGTGCCAGCAGTTCAGGTTCGACAGGGGAGAGTGAAGCTTTCTTT. The V and J genes are TRBV27 and TRBJ1-1, with TRBD1 matching over 8 bases. With V trimmed by 4 bases and J by 7 bases, 11 bases remained unmatched. The CDR3 loop spans 15 amino acids. Germline assignment: CDR1 MNHEY and CDR2 SMNVEV (reference sequence).

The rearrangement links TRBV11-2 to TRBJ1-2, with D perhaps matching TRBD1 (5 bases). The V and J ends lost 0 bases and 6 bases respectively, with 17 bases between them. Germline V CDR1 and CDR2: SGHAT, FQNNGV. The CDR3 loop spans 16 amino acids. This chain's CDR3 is CASSLDRSRSRDGYTF. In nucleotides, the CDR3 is TGTGCCAGCAGCTTAGATAGGTCCAGGAGCAGGGATGGCTACACCTTC.

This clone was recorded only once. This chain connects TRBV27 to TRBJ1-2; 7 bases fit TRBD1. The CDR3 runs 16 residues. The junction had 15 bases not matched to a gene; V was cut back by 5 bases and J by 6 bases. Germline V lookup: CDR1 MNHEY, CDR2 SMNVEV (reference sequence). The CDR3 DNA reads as TGTGCCAGCAGTCCTACCCCGACAGGGTTAGTCAATGGCTACACCTTC. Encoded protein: CASSPTPTGLVNGYTF.

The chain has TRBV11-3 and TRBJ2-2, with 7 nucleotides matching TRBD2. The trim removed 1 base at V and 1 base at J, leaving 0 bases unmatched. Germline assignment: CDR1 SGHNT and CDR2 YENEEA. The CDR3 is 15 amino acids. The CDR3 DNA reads TGTGCCAGCAGCTTAGCGGGAGGGAACACCGGGGAGCTGTTTTTT. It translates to CASSLAGGNTGELFF.